The TCR beta chain under discussion was sequenced for a study of CD8 T cells in Susac syndrome. The length of the CDR3 is 15 residues. Germline-derived CDR1 and CDR2 are LNHNV and YYDKDF (reference sequence). Trimming pared 0 bases from V and 0 bases from J, leaving 8 bases between. TCR beta sequences were obtained from blood CD8+ and CD4+ T cells. With random hexamers, reverse transcription was performed on about 0.5 to 1 ug of RNA. TCRdb processed the immunoSEQ multiplex PCR reads anew with MiXCR; each CDR3 protein has one entry. Of 200,000 or so distinct CDR3 sequences in the sample, 80% to 95% were seen once.

The origin of this receptor is a human donor with multiple sclerosis. Sample: CD8+ T cells from PBMCs. This rearrangement joins TRBV15 to TRBJ2-5, with D perhaps matching TRBD2 (5 bases). Here the CDR3 DNA reads TGTGCCACCAGCAGAGAACGGGGTAACCAAGAGACCCAGTACTTC. Encoded protein: CATSRERGNQETQYF. Combining the CDR3 with reference TRBV15 and TRBJ2-5 gives the whole variable domain DAMVIQNPRYQVTQFGKPVTLSCSQTLNHNVMYWYQQKSSQAPKLLFHYYDKDFNNEADTPDNFQSRRPNTSFCFLDIRSPGLGDTAMYLCATSRERGNQETQYFGPGTRLLVL.